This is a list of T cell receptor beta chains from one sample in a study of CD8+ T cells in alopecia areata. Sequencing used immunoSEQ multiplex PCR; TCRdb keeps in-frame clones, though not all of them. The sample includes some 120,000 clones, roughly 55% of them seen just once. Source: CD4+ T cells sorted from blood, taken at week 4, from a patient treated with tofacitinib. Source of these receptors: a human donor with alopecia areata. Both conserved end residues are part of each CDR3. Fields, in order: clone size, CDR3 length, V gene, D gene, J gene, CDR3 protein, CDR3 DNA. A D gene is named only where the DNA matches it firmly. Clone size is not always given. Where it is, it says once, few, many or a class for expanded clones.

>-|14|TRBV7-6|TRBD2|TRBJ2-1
CASSSGLAGSEQFF
TGTGCCAGCAGCTCGGGACTAGCGGGATCTGAGCAGTTCTTC
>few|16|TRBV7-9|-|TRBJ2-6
CASSFSVVSGANVLTF
TGTGCCAGCAGCTTCAGCGTAGTCTCTGGGGCCAACGTCCTGACTTTC
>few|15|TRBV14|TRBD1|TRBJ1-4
CASSQLRGRNEKLFF
TGTGCCAGCAGCCAGCTGAGGGGGCGTAATGAAAAACTGTTTTTT
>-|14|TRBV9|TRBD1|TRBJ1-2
CASSATGGWEGYTF
TGTGCCAGCAGCGCGACAGGGGGCTGGGAGGGCTACACCTTC
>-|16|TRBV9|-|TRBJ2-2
CASSVAQGANTGELFF
TGTGCCAGCAGCGTAGCTCAGGGAGCGAACACCGGGGAGCTGTTTTTT
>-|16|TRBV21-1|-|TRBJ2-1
CASSKFTRSSYNEQFF
TGTGCCAGCAGCAAGTTCACCCGGAGCTCCTACAATGAGCAGTTCTTC
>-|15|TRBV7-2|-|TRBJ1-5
CASSLDVGMYQPQHF
TGTGCCAGCAGCTTAGACGTTGGGATGTATCAGCCCCAGCATTTT
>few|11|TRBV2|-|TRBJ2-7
CASSNGYEQYF
TGTGCCAGCAGTAACGGCTACGAGCAGTACTTC
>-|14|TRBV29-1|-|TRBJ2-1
CSGSGTSSYNEQFF
TGCAGCGGATCCGGGACGAGCTCCTACAATGAGCAGTTCTTC
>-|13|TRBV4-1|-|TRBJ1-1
CASRHPLNTEAFF
TGCGCCAGCAGACATCCTTTGAACACTGAAGCTTTCTTT
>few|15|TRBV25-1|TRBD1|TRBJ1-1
CASSEWTGGDTEAFF
TGTGCCAGCAGTGAATGGACAGGGGGCGACACTGAAGCTTTCTTT
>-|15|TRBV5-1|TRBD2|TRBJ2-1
CASSNPGLGYNEQFF
TGCGCCAGCAGCAATCCGGGACTAGGCTACAATGAGCAGTTCTTC
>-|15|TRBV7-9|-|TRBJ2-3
CASSFSSMNTDTQYF
TGTGCCAGCAGCTTTAGTTCTATGAACACAGATACGCAGTATTTT
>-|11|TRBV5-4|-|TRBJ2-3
CASSSPDTQYF
TGTGCCAGCAGCTCCCCGGATACGCAGTATTTT
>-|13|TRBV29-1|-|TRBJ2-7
CSVAGGGLYEQYF
TGCAGCGTTGCGGGGGGCGGACTCTACGAGCAGTACTTC
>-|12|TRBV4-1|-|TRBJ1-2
CASSRSGDGYTF
TGCGCCAGCAGCCGTTCAGGGGATGGCTACACCTTC
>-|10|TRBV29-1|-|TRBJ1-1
CSARGPEAFF
TGCAGCGCCAGGGGTCCTGAAGCTTTCTTT
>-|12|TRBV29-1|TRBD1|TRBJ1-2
CSVLRDRSGYTF
TGCAGCGTTCTCCGGGACAGGTCTGGCTACACCTTC
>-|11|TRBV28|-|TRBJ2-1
CASSSRHEQFF
TGTGCCAGCAGCAGTCGCCATGAGCAGTTCTTC
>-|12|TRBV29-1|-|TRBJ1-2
CSVETRAYGYTF
TGCAGCGTTGAGACCAGGGCCTATGGCTACACCTTC
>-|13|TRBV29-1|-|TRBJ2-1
CSVSRDANNEQFF
TGCAGCGTTTCCCGGGACGCAAACAATGAGCAGTTCTTC
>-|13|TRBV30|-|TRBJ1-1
CASGVAGNTEAFF
TGTGCCTCCGGTGTGGCAGGAAACACTGAAGCTTTCTTT
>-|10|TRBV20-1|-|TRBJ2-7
CSAPKGEQYF
TGCAGTGCTCCGAAGGGCGAGCAGTACTTC
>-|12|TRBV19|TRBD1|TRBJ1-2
CASHGTGDGYTF
TGTGCCAGTCATGGGACAGGGGATGGCTACACCTTC
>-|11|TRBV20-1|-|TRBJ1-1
CSAPLNTEAFF
TGCAGTGCGCCACTGAACACTGAAGCTTTCTTT
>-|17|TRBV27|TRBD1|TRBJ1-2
CASSAVDRGTLFYGYTF
TGTGCCAGCAGTGCGGTTGACAGGGGAACCCTCTTTTACGGCTACACCTTC
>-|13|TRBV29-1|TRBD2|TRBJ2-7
CSYTPGGGYEQYF
TGCAGCTACACCCCGGGAGGAGGCTACGAGCAGTACTTC
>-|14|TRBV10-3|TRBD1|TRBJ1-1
CAISEGGASTEAFF
TGTGCCATCAGTGAAGGGGGCGCGAGCACTGAAGCTTTCTTT
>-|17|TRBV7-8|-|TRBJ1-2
CASSLGTQFLRAYGYTF
TGTGCCAGCAGCTTAGGGACACAGTTCCTTAGGGCCTATGGCTACACCTTC
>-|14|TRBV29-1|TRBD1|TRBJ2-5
CSVVDRGGGETQYF
TGCAGCGTTGTGGACAGGGGGGGAGGAGAGACCCAGTACTTC
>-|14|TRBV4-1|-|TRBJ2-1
CASSQTPGGDEQFF
TGCGCCAGCAGCCAAACTCCGGGGGGCGATGAGCAGTTCTTC
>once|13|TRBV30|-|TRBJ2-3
CAWTELSTDTQYF
TGTGCCTGGACCGAACTCTCAACAGATACGCAGTATTTT
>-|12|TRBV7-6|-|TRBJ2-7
CASSLVGDEQYF
TGTGCCAGCAGCTTAGTAGGGGACGAGCAGTACTTC
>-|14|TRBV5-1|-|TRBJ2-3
CASSLGANIDTQYF
TGCGCCAGCAGCCTCGGGGCTAATATAGATACGCAGTATTTT
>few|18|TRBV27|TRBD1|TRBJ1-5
CASRSKTPGQGGNQPQHF
TGTGCCAGCAGGTCTAAAACACCGGGACAGGGAGGCAATCAGCCCCAGCATTTT
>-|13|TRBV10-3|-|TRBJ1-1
CAISGREWTEAFF
TGTGCCATCAGTGGAAGAGAGTGGACTGAAGCTTTCTTT
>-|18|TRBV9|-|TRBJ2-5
CASSEVGERESYQETQYF
TGTGCCAGCAGCGAAGTAGGTGAGAGGGAATCGTACCAAGAGACCCAGTACTTC
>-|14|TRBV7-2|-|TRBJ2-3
CASRRALVSDTQYF
TGTGCCAGCAGGAGGGCCCTGGTTTCAGATACGCAGTATTTT
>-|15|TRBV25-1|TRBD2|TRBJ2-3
CASSEATSGTDTQYF
TGTGCCAGCAGTGAAGCTACTAGCGGGACAGATACGCAGTATTTT
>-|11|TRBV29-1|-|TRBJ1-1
CSGREGTEAFF
TGCAGCGGTCGGGAGGGGACTGAAGCTTTCTTT
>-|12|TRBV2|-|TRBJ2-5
CASSTGQETQYF
TGTGCCAGCAGTACGGGCCAAGAGACCCAGTACTTC
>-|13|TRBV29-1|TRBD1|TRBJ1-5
CSVDDRGDQPQHF
TGCAGCGTGGACGACAGGGGGGATCAGCCCCAGCATTTT
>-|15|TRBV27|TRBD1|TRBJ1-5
CASSWSGTGNQPQHF
TGTGCCAGCAGTTGGTCCGGGACAGGCAATCAGCCCCAGCATTTT
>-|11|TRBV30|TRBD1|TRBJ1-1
CAYKQGAEAFF
TGTGCCTATAAACAGGGGGCTGAGGCTTTCTTT